This entry concerns a single T cell receptor beta chain. The antigen is unknown. Per the germline V gene, CDR1 is SGDLS and CDR2 is YYNGEE. Trimming cost V 1 base and J 2 bases; bases outside gene matches: 12. This CDR3 is built from 17 residues. This record belongs to a study of cytomegalovirus exposure and HLA in healthy donors. Vbeta (60) and Jbeta (13) primers were used in the PCR. Data came from immunoSEQ multiplex PCR; TCRdb stores just in-frame clones and leaves some out. Among some 130,000 clones listed, 9.7% were seen once. Study results and caveats: Reportedly, TCR beta sequences accurately predicted HLA-A and HLA-B alleles in most subjects. As confirmed in vitro, three CMV-associated chains were specific for CMV antigens.

The sequence was collected from a man aged 45-65 years in good health and CMV-seronegative. The sequenced sample consisted of PBMCs. The J gene is TRBJ2-7, the V gene TRBV9; 7 bases map to TRBD2. In DNA form, the CDR3 reads TGTGCCAGCAGCGTACCCCAGTCTAGCGGACCAACCTACGAGCAGTACTTC. Amino acids: CASSVPQSSGPTYEQYF.